A selection of T cell receptor beta chains follows, all from one sample in a study of OX40 agonist ivuxolimab in advanced cancers. Sequenced by immunoSEQ multiplex PCR; TCRdb stores in-frame clones only, minus some. The sample has 20,000 to 25,000 clones, around 85% seen once. Source: CD4+ or CD8+ T cells sorted from blood, taken in a trial of the OX40 agonist ivuxolimab. Receptors originate from an adult with an advanced solid tumor such as melanoma, head and neck, liver or kidney cancer. Each CDR3 is given with its conserved first and last residue. The D gene is left open where the match is weak. A row's size may be missing; if present it is once, few, many or a size class.

abundance	v_gene	d_gene	j_gene	CDR3aa	CDR3nt
.	TRBV11-2	TRBD2	TRBJ2-1	CASSWRALATDNEQFF	TGTGCCAGCAGCTGGAGGGCACTAGCGACCGACAATGAGCAGTTCTTC
.	TRBV6-6	.	TRBJ2-3	CASRQTLVEDTQYF	TGTGCCAGCAGGCAAACCCTAGTCGAGGATACGCAGTATTTT
.	TRBV2	.	TRBJ1-2	CASKSIRGFYGYTF	TGTGCCAGCAAAAGCATTCGGGGTTTCTATGGCTACACCTTC
.	TRBV5-1	TRBD2	TRBJ2-7	CASSEGTSSYEQYF	TGCGCCAGCAGCGAAGGGACTAGCAGCTACGAGCAGTACTTC
.	TRBV7-9	.	TRBJ2-7	CASSIRNGDYEQYF	TGTGCCAGCAGCATTAGAAACGGTGACTACGAGCAGTACTTC
.	TRBV5-1	.	TRBJ2-1	CASSLAGNSYNEQFF	TGCGCCAGCAGCTTGGCGGGGAACTCCTACAATGAGCAGTTCTTC
.	TRBV4-2	.	TRBJ2-7	CASSQEGSFSYEQYF	TGTGCCAGCAGCCAAGAAGGTTCTTTCTCCTACGAGCAGTACTTC
.	TRBV6-5	.	TRBJ2-7	CASSSGRLAYEQYF	TGTGCCAGCAGTTCGGGCAGACTGGCCTACGAGCAGTACTTC
once	TRBV11-3	TRBD2	TRBJ2-1	CASSLPPLGLAFYNEQFF	TGTGCCAGCAGCTTACCGCCCCTGGGACTAGCGTTCTACAATGAGCAGTTCTTC
.	TRBV13	.	TRBJ2-1	CASSLGLSNEQFF	TGTGCCAGCAGCTTAGGCCTTTCCAATGAGCAGTTCTTC
once	TRBV7-6	TRBD2	TRBJ2-5	CASSLVRTSVQETQYF	TGTGCCAGCAGCTTAGTTAGGACTAGCGTCCAAGAGACCCAGTACTTC
.	TRBV5-1	TRBD1	TRBJ1-2	CASSLVGTGSRSNYDYTF	TGCGCCAGCAGCTTGGTTGGGACAGGGTCTAGGAGTAACTATGACTACACCTTC
.	TRBV5-1	.	TRBJ2-7	CASSYSTSPEQYF	TGCGCCAGCAGTTATTCTACCTCTCCCGAGCAGTACTTC
.	TRBV18	TRBD2	TRBJ2-3	CASSPPRGAGGPGTDTQYF	TGTGCCAGCTCACCACCGAGAGGAGCGGGAGGGCCGGGCACAGATACGCAGTATTTT
.	TRBV4-1	.	TRBJ2-2	CASSQSSRGELFF	TGCGCCAGCAGCCAAAGTTCGCGAGGGGAGCTGTTTTTT
.	TRBV6-4	.	TRBJ2-1	CASSDSIATYNEQFF	TGTGCCAGCAGTGACTCGATAGCAACCTACAATGAGCAGTTCTTC
.	TRBV7-9	.	TRBJ2-5	CASSPPTPTVQETQYF	TGTGCCAGCAGCCCCCCGACCCCGACAGTCCAAGAGACCCAGTACTTC
once	TRBV28	TRBD1	TRBJ1-2	CASSLTGQGYGNGYTF	TGTGCCAGCAGTTTAACGGGACAGGGTTACGGAAATGGCTACACCTTC
.	TRBV4-1	.	TRBJ2-5	CASSYQKTQYF	TGCGCCAGCAGCTACCAGAAGACCCAGTACTTC
.	TRBV6-1	.	TRBJ1-1	CASSLTVTEAFF	TGTGCCAGCAGTTTGACCGTCACTGAAGCTTTCTTT
.	TRBV19	.	TRBJ2-7	CASSMAGALSYEQYF	TGTGCCAGTAGTATGGCGGGGGCGCTTTCCTACGAGCAGTACTTC
.	TRBV7-3	TRBD1	TRBJ2-2	CASSLDRVPPGELFF	TGTGCCAGCAGCTTAGACAGGGTCCCCCCCGGGGAGCTGTTTTTT
.	TRBV15	TRBD1	TRBJ1-4	CATSRDLRQGGATNEKLFF	TGTGCCACCAGCAGAGATCTGAGGCAGGGGGGAGCAACTAATGAAAAACTGTTTTTT
few	TRBV10-2	.	TRBJ2-7	CASSDGRGPYEQYF	TGCGCCAGCAGTGATGGCAGGGGTCCCTACGAGCAGTACTTC
once	TRBV9	.	TRBJ2-7	CASSPQLGPSYEQYF	TGTGCCAGCAGCCCCCAGCTAGGCCCGTCCTACGAGCAGTACTTC
.	TRBV15	TRBD1	TRBJ2-7	CATSRRTGQEQYF	TGTGCCACCAGCCGCAGGACAGGGCAAGAGCAGTACTTC
.	TRBV7-9	TRBD1	TRBJ2-7	CASSFGQGDEQYF	TGTGCCAGCAGCTTCGGACAGGGGGACGAGCAGTACTTC
.	TRBV4-1	TRBD2	TRBJ2-1	CASSQDRLAAYNEQFF	TGCGCCAGCAGCCAAGATCGTCTAGCGGCCTACAATGAGCAGTTCTTC
.	TRBV30	.	TRBJ2-7	CAWSDRDYEQYF	TGTGCCTGGAGTGATAGGGACTACGAGCAGTACTTC
.	TRBV4-1	.	TRBJ2-7	CASSQGGLSASYERYF	TGCGCCAGCAGCCAAGGAGGACTCAGTGCATCCTACGAGCGGTACTTC
few	TRBV5-1	TRBD1	TRBJ1-2	CASSLLTGGPSYGYTF	TGCGCCAGCAGCTTGCTGACAGGGGGGCCGTCCTATGGCTACACCTTC
.	TRBV18	.	TRBJ2-2	CASSPGGHGGLAPNTGELFF	TGTGCCAGCTCACCTGGGGGTCACGGGGGCCTAGCGCCTAACACCGGGGAGCTGTTTTTT
medium-sized	TRBV6-6	.	TRBJ1-4	CASSYSSAAELFF	TGTGCCAGCAGTTACTCGTCGGCCGCGGAACTGTTTTTT
.	TRBV7-6	.	TRBJ2-1	CASSPAPSNNEQFF	TGTGCCAGCAGCCCCGCCCCTTCAAACAATGAGCAGTTCTTC
.	TRBV30	TRBD2	TRBJ2-2	CAGDGGSGELFF	TGTGCCGGTGACGGGGGGTCCGGGGAGCTGTTTTTT
.	TRBV5-4	TRBD2	TRBJ2-5	CASSPRGGYQETQYF	TGTGCCAGCAGCCCTCGCGGGGGGTACCAAGAGACCCAGTACTTC
.	TRBV6-1	.	TRBJ2-1	CASSYGVEQFF	TGTGCCAGCAGTTACGGGGTCGAGCAGTTCTTC
.	TRBV28	TRBD1	TRBJ2-2	CASSFPRDRAANTGELFF	TGTGCCAGCAGTTTTCCCCGGGACAGGGCAGCGAACACCGGGGAGCTGTTTTTT
.	TRBV9	TRBD2	TRBJ2-1	CASSPSGSRYNEQFF	TGTGCCAGCAGTCCTAGCGGGAGTAGATACAATGAGCAGTTCTTC
.	TRBV4-1	.	TRBJ2-7	CASSQGLDSYYEQYF	TGCGCCAGCAGCCAAGGTTTAGACAGCTACTACGAGCAGTACTTC
.	TRBV11-2	TRBD1	TRBJ1-3	CASSPDRGFGNTIYF	TGTGCCAGCAGCCCGGACAGGGGGTTTGGAAACACCATATATTTT
.	TRBV2	.	TRBJ1-1	CASRVPDRVNTEAFF	TGTGCCAGCAGGGTCCCGGACAGAGTGAACACTGAAGCTTTCTTT
few	TRBV10-3	.	TRBJ2-3	CAISGVSADTQYF	TGTGCCATCAGTGGAGTTTCGGCAGATACGCAGTATTTT
.	TRBV6-6	TRBD2	TRBJ2-3	CASSYNGRATDTQYF	TGTGCCAGCAGTTATAACGGGAGGGCGACAGATACGCAGTATTTT
.	TRBV7-9	.	TRBJ1-1	CASSLEARGTEAFF	TGTGCCAGCAGCTTAGAGGCCAGGGGTACTGAAGCTTTCTTT
few	TRBV10-3	.	TRBJ2-7	CAIKGDYEQYF	TGTGCCATCAAAGGGGACTACGAGCAGTACTTC
.	TRBV7-2	TRBD2	TRBJ2-1	CASSPSGGFYNEQFF	TGTGCCAGCAGCCCTAGCGGAGGTTTCTACAATGAGCAGTTCTTC
.	TRBV28	.	TRBJ1-5	CASSLSGGGNQPQHF	TGTGCCAGCAGTCTAAGCGGGGGGGGGAATCAGCCCCAGCATTTT
.	TRBV15	TRBD2	TRBJ2-7	CATSRVRTSGLSSYEQYF	TGTGCCACCAGCAGAGTTCGGACTAGCGGGCTGAGCTCCTACGAGCAGTACTTC
.	TRBV6-1	.	TRBJ1-2	CASSELKGGYTF	TGTGCCAGCAGTGAGCTCAAGGGTGGCTACACCTTC
.	TRBV7-6	.	TRBJ1-3	CASSLESLDSGNTIYF	TGTGCCAGCAGCTTAGAAAGCCTCGACTCTGGAAACACCATATATTTT
.	TRBV7-9	.	TRBJ2-2	CASSPGTGELFF	TGTGCCAGCAGTCCAGGCACCGGGGAGCTGTTTTTT
.	TRBV7-9	.	TRBJ2-7	CASSLASTSIYEQYF	TGTGCCAGCAGCTTAGCTTCGACTAGTATCTACGAGCAGTACTTC
.	TRBV21-1	.	TRBJ2-6	CASSKVESSGANVLTF	TGTGCCAGCAGCAAAGTAGAAAGCTCTGGGGCCAACGTCCTGACTTTC
.	TRBV5-1	TRBD1	TRBJ2-7	CASTHTTGTGSYEQYF	TGCGCCAGCACCCACACAACAGGGACAGGAAGTTACGAGCAGTACTTC
.	TRBV6-5	.	TRBJ1-1	CASSYAELGEAFF	TGTGCCAGCAGTTACGCCGAGTTGGGTGAAGCTTTCTTT
.	TRBV6-1	TRBD1	TRBJ1-4	CASSEPIGTGNEKLFF	TGTGCCAGCAGTGAACCGATTGGGACAGGGAATGAAAAACTGTTTTTT
few	TRBV9	.	TRBJ1-2	CASSVGGGGHYGYTF	TGTGCCAGCAGCGTAGGCGGGGGTGGACACTATGGCTACACCTTC
.	TRBV9	TRBD2	TRBJ2-5	CASSVDGRAGGTQYF	TGTGCCAGCAGCGTAGACGGGAGGGCCGGTGGGACCCAGTACTTC